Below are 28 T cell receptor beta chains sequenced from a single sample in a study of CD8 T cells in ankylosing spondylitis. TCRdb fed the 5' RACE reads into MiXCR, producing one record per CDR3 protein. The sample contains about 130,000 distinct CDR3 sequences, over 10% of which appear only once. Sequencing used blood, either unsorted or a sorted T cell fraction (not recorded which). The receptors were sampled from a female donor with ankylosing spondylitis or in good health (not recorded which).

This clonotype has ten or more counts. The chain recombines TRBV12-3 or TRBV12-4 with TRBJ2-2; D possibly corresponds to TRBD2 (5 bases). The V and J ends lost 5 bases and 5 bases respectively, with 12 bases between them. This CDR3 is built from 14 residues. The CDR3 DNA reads TGTGCCAGCAGTACTGGGAGTTGGACCGGGGAGCTGTTTTTT. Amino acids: CASSTGSWTGELFF.

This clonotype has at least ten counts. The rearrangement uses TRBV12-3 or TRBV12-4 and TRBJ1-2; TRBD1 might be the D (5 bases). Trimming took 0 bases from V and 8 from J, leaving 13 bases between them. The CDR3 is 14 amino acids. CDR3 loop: CASSLAQGAWGYTF. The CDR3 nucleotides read TGTGCCAGCAGTTTAGCGCAGGGTGCTTGGGGCTACACCTTC.

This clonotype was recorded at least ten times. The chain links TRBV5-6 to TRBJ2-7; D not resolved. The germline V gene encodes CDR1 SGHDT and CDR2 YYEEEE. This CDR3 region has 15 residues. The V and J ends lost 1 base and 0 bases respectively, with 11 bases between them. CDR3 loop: CASSLKPVNSYEQYF. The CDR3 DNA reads TGTGCCAGCAGCTTGAAACCGGTTAACTCCTACGAGCAGTACTTC.

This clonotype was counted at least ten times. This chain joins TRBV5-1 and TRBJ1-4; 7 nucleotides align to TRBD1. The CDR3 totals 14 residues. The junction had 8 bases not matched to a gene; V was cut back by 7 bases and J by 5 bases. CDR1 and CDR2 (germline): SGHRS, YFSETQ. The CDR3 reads CASASTGLNEKLFF. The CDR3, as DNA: TGCGCCAGCGCTTCGACAGGGCTAAATGAAAAACTGTTTTTT.

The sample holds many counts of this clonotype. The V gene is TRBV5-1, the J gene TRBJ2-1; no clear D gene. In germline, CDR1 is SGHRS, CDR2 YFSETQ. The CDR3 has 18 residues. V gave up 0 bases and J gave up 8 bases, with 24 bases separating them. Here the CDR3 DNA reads TGCGCCAGCAGCTTGGCTTTTGGATCCACTACCCTGAACGATGAGCAGTTCTTC. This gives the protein CASSLAFGSTTLNDEQFF.

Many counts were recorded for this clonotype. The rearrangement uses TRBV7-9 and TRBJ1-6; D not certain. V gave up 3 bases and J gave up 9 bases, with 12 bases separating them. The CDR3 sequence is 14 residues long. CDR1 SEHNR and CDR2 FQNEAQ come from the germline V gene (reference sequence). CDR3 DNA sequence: TGTGCCAGCAGCTTTGGCGTGGTGGGTTCACCCCTCCACTTT. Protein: CASSFGVVGSPLHF.

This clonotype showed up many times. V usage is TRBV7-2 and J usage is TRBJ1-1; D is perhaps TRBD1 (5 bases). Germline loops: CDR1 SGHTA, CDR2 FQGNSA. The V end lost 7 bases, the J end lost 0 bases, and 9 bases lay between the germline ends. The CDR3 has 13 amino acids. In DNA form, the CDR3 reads TGTGCCAGCACACGACAGATGAACACTGAAGCTTTCTTT. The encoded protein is CASTRQMNTEAFF. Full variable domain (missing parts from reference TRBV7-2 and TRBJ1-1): GAGVSQSPSNKVTEKGKDVELRCDPISGHTALYWYRQSLGQGLEFLIYFQGNSAPDKSGLPSDRFSAERTGGSVSTLTIQRTQQEDSAVYLCASTRQMNTEAFFGQGTRLTVV.

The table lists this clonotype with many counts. CDR3 loop: CASSNGQPHNEQFF. CDR3 coding DNA: TGTGCCAGCAGCAACGGACAGCCCCACAATGAGCAGTTCTTC. J is TRBJ2-1 and V is TRBV21-1. TRBV21-1 counts as a pseudogene. The CDR3 consists of 14 residues.

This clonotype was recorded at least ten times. The CDR3 loop reads CSAGDRSDTQYF. The CDR3 nucleotides read TGCAGTGCTGGGGACAGATCAGATACGCAGTATTTT. This chain links TRBV20-1 with TRBJ2-3; 7 nucleotides match TRBD1. The CDR3 loop spans 12 amino acids. Germline CDR1 reads DFQATT; CDR2 reads SNEGSKA (reference sequence). The junction had 3 bases not matched to a gene; V was cut back by 5 bases and J by 4 bases.

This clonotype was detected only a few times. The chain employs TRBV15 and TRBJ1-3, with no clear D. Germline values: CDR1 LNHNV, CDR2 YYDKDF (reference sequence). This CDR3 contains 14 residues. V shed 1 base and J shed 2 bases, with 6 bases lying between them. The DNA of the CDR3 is TGTGCCACCAGCAGAGGGGCGGCTGGAAACACCATATATTTT. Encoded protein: CATSRGAAGNTIYF.

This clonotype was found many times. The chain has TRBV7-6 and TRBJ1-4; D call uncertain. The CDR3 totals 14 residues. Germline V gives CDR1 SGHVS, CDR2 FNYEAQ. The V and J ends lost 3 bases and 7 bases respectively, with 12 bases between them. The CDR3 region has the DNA TGTGCCAGCAGCTTTCGACCCCGGGGTGAAAAACTGTTTTTT. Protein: CASSFRPRGEKLFF.

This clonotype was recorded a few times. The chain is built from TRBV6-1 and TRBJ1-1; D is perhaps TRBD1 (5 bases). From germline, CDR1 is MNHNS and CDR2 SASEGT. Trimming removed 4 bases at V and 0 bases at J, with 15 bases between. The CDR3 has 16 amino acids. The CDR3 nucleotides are TGTGCCAGCAGTGGACAGTCCTCCCTCATGAACACTGAAGCTTTCTTT. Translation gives CASSGQSSLMNTEAFF.

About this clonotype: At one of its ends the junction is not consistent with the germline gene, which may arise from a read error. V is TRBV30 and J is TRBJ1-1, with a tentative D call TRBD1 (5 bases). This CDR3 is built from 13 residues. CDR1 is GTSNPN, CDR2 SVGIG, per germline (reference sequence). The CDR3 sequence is CVWTWGKYTEAFF. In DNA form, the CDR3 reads TGTGTCTGGACCTGGGGGAAGTACACTGAAGCTTTCTTT.

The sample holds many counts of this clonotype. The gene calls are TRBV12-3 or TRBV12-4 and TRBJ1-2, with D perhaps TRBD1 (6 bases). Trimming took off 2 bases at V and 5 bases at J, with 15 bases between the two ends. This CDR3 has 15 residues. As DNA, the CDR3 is TGTGCCAGCAGTTTACGGGGACAACCAAAGTATGGCTACACCTTC. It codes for CASSLRGQPKYGYTF.

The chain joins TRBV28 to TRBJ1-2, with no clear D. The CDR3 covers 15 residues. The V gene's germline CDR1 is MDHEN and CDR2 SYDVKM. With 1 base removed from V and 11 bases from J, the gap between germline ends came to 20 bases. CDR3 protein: CASSLLGLGSGGYTF. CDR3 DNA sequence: TGTGCCAGCAGTTTATTGGGTCTGGGTTCGGGTGGTTACACCTTC.

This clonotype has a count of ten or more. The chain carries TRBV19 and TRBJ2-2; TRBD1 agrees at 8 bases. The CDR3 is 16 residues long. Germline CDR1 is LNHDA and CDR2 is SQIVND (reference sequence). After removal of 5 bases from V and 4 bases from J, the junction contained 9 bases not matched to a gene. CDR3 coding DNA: TGTGCCAGTAGTTTTCACAGGACAGGGATCACCGGGGAGCTGTTTTTT. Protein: CASSFHRTGITGELFF.

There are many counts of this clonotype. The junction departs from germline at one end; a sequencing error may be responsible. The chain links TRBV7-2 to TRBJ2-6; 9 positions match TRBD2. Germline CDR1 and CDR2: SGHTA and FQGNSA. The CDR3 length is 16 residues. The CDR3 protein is CASSLAGVIGANVLTF. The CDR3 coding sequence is TGTGCCAGCAGTTTAGCGGGAGTAATTGGGGCCAACGTCCTGACTTTC.

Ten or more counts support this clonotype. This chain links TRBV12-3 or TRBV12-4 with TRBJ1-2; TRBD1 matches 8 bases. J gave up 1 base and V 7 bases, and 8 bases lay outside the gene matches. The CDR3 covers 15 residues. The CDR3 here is CASTGQGDRNYGYTF. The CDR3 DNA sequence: TGTGCCAGCACCGGACAGGGCGACCGTAACTATGGCTACACCTTC.

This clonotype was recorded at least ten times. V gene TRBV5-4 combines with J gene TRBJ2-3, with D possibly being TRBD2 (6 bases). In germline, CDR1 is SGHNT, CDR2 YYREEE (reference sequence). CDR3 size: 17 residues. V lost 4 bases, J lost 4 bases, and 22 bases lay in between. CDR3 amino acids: CASSSPGLARGADTQYF. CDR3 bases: TGTGCCAGCAGCAGTCCGGGACTGGCCCGAGGTGCAGATACGCAGTATTTT.

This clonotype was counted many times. The CDR3 is CASSQVPGANTEAFF. DNA for the CDR3: TGCGCCAGCAGCCAAGTCCCAGGGGCGAACACTGAAGCTTTCTTT. The chain couples TRBV4-1 to TRBJ1-1; tentatively, D is TRBD1 (6 bases). Germline loops: CDR1 MGHRA, CDR2 YSYEKL. The length of the CDR3 is 15 residues. V was pared by 1 base and J by 1 base, with 10 bases between.

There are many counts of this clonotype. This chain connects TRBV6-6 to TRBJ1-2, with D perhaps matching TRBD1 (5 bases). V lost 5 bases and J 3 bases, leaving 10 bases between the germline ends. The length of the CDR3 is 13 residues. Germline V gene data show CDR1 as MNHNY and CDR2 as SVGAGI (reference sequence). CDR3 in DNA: TGTGCCAGCAGTAGGGGAGGCGACTATGGCTACACCTTC. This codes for CASSRGGDYGYTF.

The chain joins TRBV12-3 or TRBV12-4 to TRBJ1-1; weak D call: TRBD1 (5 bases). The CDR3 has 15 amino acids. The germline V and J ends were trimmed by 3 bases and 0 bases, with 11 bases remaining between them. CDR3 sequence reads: CASSLGPEMNTEAFF. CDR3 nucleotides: TGTGCCAGCAGTTTGGGGCCGGAGATGAACACTGAAGCTTTCTTT.

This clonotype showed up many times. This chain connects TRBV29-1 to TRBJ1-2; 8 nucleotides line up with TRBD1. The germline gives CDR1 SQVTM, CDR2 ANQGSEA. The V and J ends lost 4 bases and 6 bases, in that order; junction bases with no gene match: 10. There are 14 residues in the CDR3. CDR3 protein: CSVGDRTRTNGYTF. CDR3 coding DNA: TGCAGCGTTGGGGACAGGACACGAACTAATGGCTACACCTTC. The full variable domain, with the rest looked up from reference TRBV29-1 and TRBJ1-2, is SAVISQKPSRDICQRGTSLTIQCQVDSQVTMMFWYRQQPGQSLTLIATANQGSEATYESGFVIDKFPISRPNLTFSTLTVSNMSPEDSSIYLCSVGDRTRTNGYTFGSGTRLTVV.

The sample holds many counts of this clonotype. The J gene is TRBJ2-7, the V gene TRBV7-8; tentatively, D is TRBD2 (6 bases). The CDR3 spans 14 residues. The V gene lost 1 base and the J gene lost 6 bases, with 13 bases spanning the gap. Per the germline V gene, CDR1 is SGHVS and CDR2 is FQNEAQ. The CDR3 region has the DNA TGTGCCAGCAGCTTAGGGAGGGGTTCCGTCGAGCAGTACTTC. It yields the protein CASSLGRGSVEQYF.

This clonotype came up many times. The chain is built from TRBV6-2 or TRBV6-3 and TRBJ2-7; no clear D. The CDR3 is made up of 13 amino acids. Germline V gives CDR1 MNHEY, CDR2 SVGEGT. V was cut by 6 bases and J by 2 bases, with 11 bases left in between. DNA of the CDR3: TGTGCCAGCAGCCAACCCCCCACCTACGAGCAGTACTTC. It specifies CASSQPPTYEQYF.

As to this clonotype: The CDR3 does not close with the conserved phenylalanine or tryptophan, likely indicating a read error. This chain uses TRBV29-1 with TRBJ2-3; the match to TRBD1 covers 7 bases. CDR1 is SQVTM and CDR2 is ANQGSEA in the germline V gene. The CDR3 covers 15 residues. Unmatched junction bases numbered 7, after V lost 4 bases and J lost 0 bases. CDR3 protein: CSVGKGQSSTDTQYI. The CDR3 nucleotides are TGCAGCGTTGGTAAGGGACAGAGCAGCACAGATACGCAGTATATT.

The CDR3 nucleotides read TGTGCCAGCAGCCCCACTTCCACAGGGGGGTCAGAGACCCAGTACTTC. Its protein is CASSPTSTGGSETQYF. This chain links TRBV11-2 with TRBJ2-5; TRBD1 aligns across 8 bases. The V and J ends lost 5 bases and 4 bases, in that order; junction bases with no gene match: 12. Germline CDR1 reads SGHAT; CDR2 reads FQNNGV. There are 16 residues in the CDR3. Supplemented by reference TRBV11-2 and TRBJ2-5, the full variable domain reads EAGVAQSPRYKIIEKRQSVAFWCNPISGHATLYWYQQILGQGPKLLIQFQNNGVVDDSQLPKDRFSAERLKGVDSTLKIQPAKLEDSAVYLCASSPTSTGGSETQYFGPGTRLLVL.

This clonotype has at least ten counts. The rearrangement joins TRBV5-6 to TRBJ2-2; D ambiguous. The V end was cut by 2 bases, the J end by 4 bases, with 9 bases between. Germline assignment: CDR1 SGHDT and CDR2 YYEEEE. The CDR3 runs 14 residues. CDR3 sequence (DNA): TGTGCCAGCAGCTTAACTCCCCGCACCGGGGAGCTGTTTTTT. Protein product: CASSLTPRTGELFF.